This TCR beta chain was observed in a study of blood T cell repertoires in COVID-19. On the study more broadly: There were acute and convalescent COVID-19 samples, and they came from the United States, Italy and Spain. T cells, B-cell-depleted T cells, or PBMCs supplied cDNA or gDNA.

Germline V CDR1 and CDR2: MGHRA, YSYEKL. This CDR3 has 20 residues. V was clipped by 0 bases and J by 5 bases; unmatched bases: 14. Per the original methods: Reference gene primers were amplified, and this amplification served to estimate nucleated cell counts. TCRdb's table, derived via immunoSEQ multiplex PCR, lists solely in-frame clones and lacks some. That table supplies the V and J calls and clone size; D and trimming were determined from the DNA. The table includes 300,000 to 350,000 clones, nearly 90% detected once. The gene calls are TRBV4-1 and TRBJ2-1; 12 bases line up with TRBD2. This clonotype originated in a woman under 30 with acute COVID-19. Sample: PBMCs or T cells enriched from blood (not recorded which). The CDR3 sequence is CASSQDLGLAGGPLNNEQFF. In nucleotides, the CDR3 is TGCGCCAGCAGCCAAGACCTCGGGCTAGCGGGAGGGCCGTTGAACAATGAGCAGTTCTTC.